Each of the 19 T cell receptor beta chains below was sequenced from the same sample in a study of T cell repertoires and Cas9 in healthy adults. Sequencing was performed with immunoSEQ multiplex PCR; in TCRdb, only in-frame clones are kept and a portion is missing. The sample comprises about 15,000 clones, about 88% of which are singletons, and around 1.5% rests with the top ten. The sample comprised Tregs (CD4+, CD25+, CD127-, CD137-, CD154-) from PBMCs; culture status not recorded. The receptors stem from a human donor in good health.

This chain's CDR3 is CASSSREGGNEQFF. In nucleotides, the CDR3 is TGTGCCAGCAGCTCGCGGGAGGGGGGCAATGAGCAGTTCTTC. This sequence joins TRBV7-2 and TRBJ2-1; 9 bases map to TRBD2. V was clipped by 4 bases and J by 6 bases; unmatched bases: 4. Per the germline V gene, CDR1 is SGHTA and CDR2 is FQGNSA. The CDR3 is 14 amino acids.

The genes are TRBV7-2 and TRBJ1-2; 9 bases map to TRBD1. This CDR3 is 16 amino acids long. Germline CDR1 SGHTA, CDR2 FQGNSA. V was clipped by 0 bases and J by 3 bases; unmatched bases: 5. The CDR3 region has the DNA TGTGCCAGCAGCTTAGCCCTACAGGGGGCATACTATGGCTACACCTTC. It yields the protein CASSLALQGAYYGYTF.

This clone was recorded once. The chain joins TRBV7-2 to TRBJ2-7; D is uncertain. Between the trimmed V and J ends, which lost 3 bases and 5 bases, there was a span of 17 bases. CDR1 and CDR2 (germline): SGHTA, FQGNSA. The CDR3 has 15 amino acids. CDR3: CASSLRRDLPDEQYF. CDR3 nucleotides: TGTGCCAGCAGCTTGCGGCGTGACCTCCCGGACGAGCAGTACTTC.

For this clone: The junction does not match germline at one end; this may be a read error. The rearrangement uses TRBV7-2 and TRBJ1-2, with D perhaps matching TRBD1 (6 bases). This CDR3 has 15 amino acids. Germline CDR1 SGHTA, CDR2 FQGNSA. This chain's CDR3 is CAGSSTTGRDYGYTF. The CDR3 DNA sequence: TGTGCCGGCAGCTCCACGACAGGTCGGGACTATGGCTACACCTTC.

The chain uses TRBV10-3 and TRBJ1-2; perhaps TRBD1 as D (5 bases). CDR1 ENHRY and CDR2 SYGVKD come from the germline V gene. The germline V and J ends were trimmed by 3 bases and 8 bases, with 16 bases remaining between them. This CDR3 spans 14 amino acids. CDR3 DNA sequence: TGTGCCATCAGTGATTGGAGGCAGGGTTACGGCTACACCTTC. Protein product: CAISDWRQGYGYTF.

The chain recombines TRBV7-9 with TRBJ2-1; D possibly corresponds to TRBD1 (5 bases). The germline V and J ends were trimmed by 0 bases and 6 bases, with 12 bases remaining between them. The germline V gene encodes CDR1 SEHNR and CDR2 FQNEAQ (reference sequence). The CDR3 contains 15 residues. CDR3 DNA sequence: TGTGCCAGCAGCTTAGCGAGGACATCCGGCAATGAGCAGTTCTTC. It encodes CASSLARTSGNEQFF.

This clone was detected a few times. This chain joins TRBV10-3 and TRBJ1-2; possible D gene TRBD1, 6 bases. With 3 bases removed from V and 7 bases from J, the gap between germline ends came to 12 bases. Germline loops: CDR1 ENHRY, CDR2 SYGVKD. The CDR3 covers 13 residues. In DNA form, the CDR3 reads TGTGCCATCAGTGATTCGGGACAAGGTGGCTACACCTTC. This encodes CAISDSGQGGYTF.

The chain combines TRBV25-1 with TRBJ2-2; 9 nucleotides agree with TRBD1. V lost 6 bases, J lost 5 bases, and 10 bases stayed unmatched. Germline V gene lookup returns CDR1 MGHDK and CDR2 SYGVNS. This CDR3 comprises 16 residues. CDR3 region: CASSQRRQGVTGELFF. The CDR3 DNA sequence: TGTGCCAGCAGCCAGAGGAGACAGGGGGTGACCGGGGAGCTGTTTTTT.

The chain is built from TRBV28 and TRBJ1-2; D is undetermined. Trimming stripped 3 bases from V and 6 bases from J, with 17 bases between. Germline CDR1 MDHEN, CDR2 SYDVKM. The CDR3 totals 15 residues. The CDR3 bases are TGTGCCAGCAGTTTGGCTTGGCGGGGAACGGATGGCTACACCTTC. Protein product: CASSLAWRGTDGYTF.

The chain carries TRBV6-5 and TRBJ1-2, with D tentatively TRBD1 (6 bases). Germline V lookup: CDR1 MNHEY, CDR2 SVGAGI. The CDR3 totals 13 residues. V gave up 5 bases and J gave up 6 bases, with 13 bases separating them. In DNA, the CDR3 is TGTGCCAGCAGTAAACAGGGTTTTCATGGCTACACCTTC. Residues: CASSKQGFHGYTF.

This clone is labeled as medium-sized (0.01 to 0.1%). The chain uses TRBV2 and TRBJ2-3; D ambiguous. The V and J ends lost 2 bases and 0 bases respectively, with 12 bases between them. Germline V gene sequence: CDR1 SNHLY, CDR2 FYNNEI. The CDR3 has 16 residues. The CDR3 DNA reads as TGTGCCAGCAGTGAACGTGGCACGCCTAGCACAGATACGCAGTATTTT. Translation gives CASSERGTPSTDTQYF.

The chain is built from TRBV7-2 and TRBJ1-1; D ambiguous. Trimming left V 1 base short and J 3 bases short, with 9 bases between. The CDR3 loop spans 14 amino acids. The germline gives CDR1 SGHTA, CDR2 FQGNSA. The CDR3 loop reads CASSLVGVHTEAFF. The CDR3 DNA sequence: TGTGCCAGCAGCTTAGTGGGTGTACACACTGAAGCTTTCTTT.

The chain uses TRBV28 and TRBJ1-1; D ambiguous. The CDR3 contains 14 residues. V lost 6 bases and J 0 bases, leaving 11 bases between the germline ends. Germline V gene lookup returns CDR1 MDHEN and CDR2 SYDVKM. The DNA for the CDR3 is TGTGCCAGCAGGGATCGACAAATGAACACTGAAGCTTTCTTT. The encoded protein is CASRDRQMNTEAFF.

V gene TRBV30 combines with J gene TRBJ2-2, with a possible D match to TRBD2 (5 bases). Trimming took off 0 bases at V and 1 base at J, with 6 bases between the two ends. The germline gives CDR1 GTSNPN, CDR2 SVGIG (reference sequence). This CDR3 region has 14 residues. CDR3 loop: CAWSVEVNTGELFF. In DNA, the CDR3 is TGTGCCTGGAGTGTGGAGGTGAACACCGGGGAGCTGTTTTTT.

The rearrangement links TRBV7-2 to TRBJ2-2, with 7 positions matching TRBD2. Looked up from germline, CDR1 is SGHTA and CDR2 is FQGNSA. With V trimmed by 2 bases and J by 4 bases, 10 bases remained unmatched. CDR3 size: 17 residues. The CDR3 region has the DNA TGTGCCAGCAGCTTATTTGGCGGGAGAACGGGCACCGGGGAGCTGTTTTTT. Its translation is CASSLFGGRTGTGELFF.

V usage is TRBV29-1 and J usage is TRBJ1-1; a possible D gene is TRBD1 (6 bases). Trimming took 4 bases from V and 5 from J, leaving 14 bases between them. Germline V gene lookup returns CDR1 SQVTM and CDR2 ANQGSEA. The CDR3 covers 13 residues. The CDR3 loop is CSVAVVQGTEAFF. CDR3 DNA sequence: TGCAGCGTTGCAGTAGTTCAGGGGACTGAAGCTTTCTTT. The full variable domain, rest sourced from reference TRBV29-1 and TRBJ1-1, is SAVISQKPSRDICQRGTSLTIQCQVDSQVTMMFWYRQQPGQSLTLIATANQGSEATYESGFVIDKFPISRPNLTFSTLTVSNMSPEDSSIYLCSVAVVQGTEAFFGQGTRLTVV.

The chain is built from TRBV7-2 and TRBJ2-1; TRBD2 matches 10 bases. The CDR3 runs to 18 residues. Per germline, CDR1 SGHTA and CDR2 FQGNSA. V was clipped by 1 base and J by 7 bases; unmatched bases: 13. The CDR3 here is CASSLGYPSGGSSNEQFF. The CDR3 DNA follows: TGTGCCAGCAGCTTAGGATACCCTAGCGGGGGTTCCAGTAATGAGCAGTTCTTC.

This chain uses TRBV19 with TRBJ2-1; TRBD2 matches at 7 bases. V gave up 4 bases and J gave up 2 bases; unmatched junction bases: 11. Germline V lookup: CDR1 LNHDA, CDR2 SQIVND (reference sequence). This CDR3 is 17 amino acids long. The CDR3 DNA sequence: TGTGCCAGTAGTAGGAAGAGTAGCGGGCGAACCTACAATGAGCAGTTCTTC. Protein: CASSRKSSGRTYNEQFF.

The gene calls are TRBV7-8 and TRBJ1-2; a weak D match, TRBD1 (5 bases). This CDR3 contains 15 residues. In germline, CDR1 is SGHVS, CDR2 FQNEAQ. V was shortened by 5 bases and J by 6 bases, with 19 bases between the two germline ends. The CDR3 DNA reads TGTGCCAGCAGCGGGGGGGGGAACCTATTCAATGGCTACACCTTC. Amino acid sequence: CASSGGGNLFNGYTF.